These 8 T cell receptor beta chains were all obtained from the same sample, sequenced in a study of T cells in Graves' hyperthyroidism and ophthalmopathy. What was amplified from RNA transcripts were TCR beta CDR3 regions. With the HTBI primer set, the TCR CDR3 went through a first round of RT-PCR. TCRdb reprocessed the multiplex PCR reads via MiXCR and lists one record per CDR3 protein. The data show some 620,000 distinct CDR3 sequences, with about a sixth seen just once and approximately 3.9% held by the top ten. Sequencing used blood. The receptors were sampled from a woman aged 25 to 39 with Graves' hyperthyroidism.

The V and J genes are TRBV6-2 or TRBV6-3 and TRBJ2-1; D may correspond to TRBD1 or TRBD2 (5 bases each). The CDR3 consists of 17 residues. V gave up 5 bases and J gave up 7 bases, with 24 bases separating them. Germline assignment: CDR1 MNHEY and CDR2 SVGEGT. This chain's CDR3 is CASSGVPGTSRANEQFF. CDR3 nucleotides: TGTGCCAGCAGTGGGGTTCCAGGGACCTCCCGGGCTAATGAGCAGTTCTTC.

This clonotype has only a few counts. V is TRBV6-5 and J is TRBJ1-5; possible D gene TRBD1, 5 bases. Trimming pared 2 bases from V and 7 bases from J, leaving 15 bases between. The CDR3 loop spans 15 amino acids. The V gene's germline CDR1 is MNHEY and CDR2 SVGAGI. As DNA, the CDR3 is TGTGCCAGCAGTTACGGGCCGGGGGGTGGGCAGCCCCAGCATTTT. Encoded protein: CASSYGPGGGQPQHF.

This clonotype was seen at least ten times. The rearrangement joins TRBV2 to TRBJ2-6; D unresolved. The V end was cut by 6 bases, the J end by 2 bases, with 11 bases between. The CDR3 extends over 15 amino acids. Germline V CDR1 and CDR2: SNHLY, FYNNEI. In DNA form, the CDR3 reads TGTGCCAGCAGCCCCTACAGCCCTGGGGCCAACGTCCTGACTTTC. It yields the protein CASSPYSPGANVLTF.

The sample holds many counts of this clonotype. This rearrangement joins TRBV5-1 to TRBJ2-1; D is tentatively TRBD1 or TRBD2 (7 bases each). The germline gives CDR1 SGHRS, CDR2 YFSETQ. V shed 4 bases and J shed 7 bases, with 15 bases lying between them. The CDR3 is 14 amino acids. CDR3 in amino acids: CASSLPGGANEQFF. Written as DNA, the CDR3 is TGCGCCAGCAGCCTACCAGGGGGGGCAAATGAGCAGTTCTTC.

A few counts support this clonotype. This chain joins TRBV12-3 or TRBV12-4 and TRBJ1-2; D gene uncertain. This CDR3 region has 12 residues. V gave up 2 bases and J gave up 7 bases, with 8 bases separating them. As DNA, the CDR3 is TGTGCCAGCAGTTTAATAGGTGGTGGCTACACCTTC. Translated: CASSLIGGGYTF.

V and J are TRBV4-1 and TRBJ2-7; the D gene is possibly TRBD1 (5 bases). V was shortened by 2 bases and J by 0 bases, with 11 bases between the two germline ends. The CDR3 runs to 15 residues. The germline V gene encodes CDR1 MGHRA and CDR2 YSYEKL. CDR3 loop: CASSQWGASSYEQYF. In nucleotides, the CDR3 is TGCGCCAGCAGCCAATGGGGCGCAAGCTCCTACGAGCAGTACTTC.

The J gene is TRBJ2-1, the V gene TRBV24-1, with D tentatively TRBD2 (6 bases). The V gene's germline CDR1 is KGHDR and CDR2 SFDVKD. V shed 4 bases and J shed 4 bases, with 13 bases lying between them. This CDR3 spans 15 amino acids. CDR3 sequence reads: CATSDFSGPYNEQFF. The CDR3 DNA reads as TGTGCCACCAGTGACTTTAGCGGCCCTTACAATGAGCAGTTCTTC.

The genes are TRBV20-1 and TRBJ2-2; 8 nucleotides match TRBD1. The CDR3 spans 14 residues. Germline V gene sequence: CDR1 DFQATT, CDR2 SNEGSKA (reference sequence). The trim removed 6 bases at V and 0 bases at J, leaving 3 bases unmatched. The CDR3: CSAEQGANTGELFF. Written as DNA, the CDR3 is TGCAGTGCAGAACAGGGGGCGAACACCGGGGAGCTGTTTTTT.